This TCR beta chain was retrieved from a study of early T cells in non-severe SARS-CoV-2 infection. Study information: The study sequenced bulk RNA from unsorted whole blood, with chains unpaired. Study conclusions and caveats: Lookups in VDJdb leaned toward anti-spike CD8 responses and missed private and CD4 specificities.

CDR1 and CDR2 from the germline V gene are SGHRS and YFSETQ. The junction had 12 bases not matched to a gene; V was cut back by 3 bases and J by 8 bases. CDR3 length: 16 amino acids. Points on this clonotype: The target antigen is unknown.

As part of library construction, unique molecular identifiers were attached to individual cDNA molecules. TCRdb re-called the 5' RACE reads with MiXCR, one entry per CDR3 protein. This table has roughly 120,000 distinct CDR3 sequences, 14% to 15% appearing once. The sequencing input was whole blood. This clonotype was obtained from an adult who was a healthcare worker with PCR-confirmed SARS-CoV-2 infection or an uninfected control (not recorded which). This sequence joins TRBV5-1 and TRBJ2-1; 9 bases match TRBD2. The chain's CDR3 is CASSWQPGTSIYEQFF. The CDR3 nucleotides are TGCGCCAGCAGCTGGCAACCCGGGACTAGCATCTATGAGCAGTTCTTC.